This T cell receptor (beta chain) was recovered during a study of cytomegalovirus exposure and HLA in healthy donors. This clone has only a few counts. PCR involved 60 Vbeta and 13 Jbeta primers. Here immunoSEQ multiplex PCR was the method, and the copy in TCRdb shows in-frame clones only, minus some. The table records some 180,000 clones, roughly 9.4% of them present only once. The CDR3 runs 17 residues. Per the germline V gene, CDR1 is SGHDT and CDR2 is YYEEEE. J gave up 4 bases and V 0 bases, and 10 bases lay outside the gene matches. The chain is built from TRBV5-6 and TRBJ2-5, with 9 positions matching TRBD2. The specimen sequenced was PBMCs. The clonotype originates from a woman aged 25-40 years in good health and CMV-seropositive. The CDR3 loop reads CASSLVAREGGRETQYF. DNA of the CDR3: TGTGCCAGCAGCTTGGTAGCGCGGGAGGGCGGTAGAGAGACCCAGTACTTC.